The sequence of this T cell receptor beta chain was determined in a study of OX40 agonist ivuxolimab in advanced cancers. The germline gives CDR1 KGHSH, CDR2 LQKENI. The ends lost 0 bases at V and 4 bases at J; junction bases unmatched: 9. This CDR3 spans 17 amino acids. If patients had autoimmune disease history or systemic immunosuppression, they were excluded. Clones were read by immunoSEQ multiplex PCR, and TCRdb kept only the in-frame ones, dropping some. The sample holds roughly 56,000 clones; around 85% are singletons and the top ten take about 0.88%. The TCR comes from an adult with an advanced solid tumor such as melanoma, head and neck, liver or kidney cancer. The sample consisted of CD4+ or CD8+ T cells sorted from blood, taken in a trial of the OX40 agonist ivuxolimab. J is TRBJ1-2 and V is TRBV18; 9 nucleotides match TRBD1. The CDR3 nucleotides read TGTGCCAGCTCACCACCGGCCGGACAGGGGACCCCCTATGGCTACACCTTC. Protein product: CASSPPAGQGTPYGYTF.